The 29 T cell receptor beta chains listed next were all sequenced from one sample in a study of metastatic and nonmetastatic thyroid tumors. With MiXCR, TCRdb called clones anew from the PCR reads. The sample holds tens of thousands of clones; approximately 20% are singletons and the top ten take roughly 4.3%. Before thyroid surgery, none of the patients had received any treatment. Sequencing was done on a sample of adjacent normal tissue. The receptors stem from a female donor with papillary thyroid cancer or a benign thyroid nodule (not recorded which). Some clones in this sample may be carry-over from other donors' samples.

This clone appeared many times. The J gene is TRBJ1-5, the V gene TRBV19, with 8 bases fitting TRBD1. CDR1 is LNHDA, CDR2 SQIVND, per germline (reference sequence). J lost 6 bases, V lost 4 bases, and 8 bases had no gene match. This CDR3 comprises 15 residues. The CDR3 loop reads CASSTQGGAGQPQHF. Written as DNA, the CDR3 is TGTGCCAGTAGTACACAGGGGGGCGCGGGTCAGCCCCAGCATTTT.

Ten or more counts support this clone. The chain uses TRBV28 and TRBJ1-2; 7 bases are shared with TRBD1. The CDR3 is made up of 17 amino acids. V trimming: 2 bases; J trimming: 0 bases; junction bases outside the gene matches: 9. Per germline, CDR1 MDHEN and CDR2 SYDVKM. CDR3 sequence (DNA): TGTGCCAGCAGTTTAAAGGATGACAGGGCCTCTAACTATGGCTACACCTTC. This sequence encodes CASSLKDDRASNYGYTF.

The genes are TRBV10-1 and TRBJ1-1; the D is unclear. In germline, CDR1 is WNHNN, CDR2 SYGVQD (reference sequence). The CDR3 sequence is 16 residues long. The V gene lost 8 bases and the J gene lost 1 base, with 20 bases spanning the gap. The CDR3 DNA reads TGCGCCAGCCGCTACAGTATCTCACGAGAGAACACTGAAGCTTTCTTT. This gives the protein CASRYSISRENTEAFF.

In this sample, this clone is medium-sized (0.01 to 0.1%). The V gene is TRBV2, the J gene TRBJ2-1; TRBD1 matches at 9 bases. The CDR3 spans 15 residues. CDR1 and CDR2 from the germline V gene are SNHLY and FYNNEI. The junction had 7 bases not matched to a gene; V was cut back by 1 base and J by 9 bases. CDR3 nucleotides: TGTGCCAGCAGTGAAGGACAGGGGGGAAACGTTGAGCAGTTCTTC. Translating it yields CASSEGQGGNVEQFF.

As concerns this clone: This may come from a read error, since a much larger clone is one base off. The rearrangement joins TRBV6-1 to TRBJ2-5; D remains ambiguous. Per germline, CDR1 MNHNS and CDR2 SASEGT. The CDR3 spans 11 residues. The CDR3 region has the DNA TGTGCCAGCAGTGAAGTTGAGACCCTGTACTTC. Its translation: CASSEVETLYF.

As for this clone: Relative to the germline gene, one junction end is altered; a read error may explain this. V and J are TRBV2 and TRBJ1-5, with D maybe TRBD1 (5 bases). Germline CDR1 SNHLY, CDR2 FYNNEI. The CDR3 consists of 17 residues. The CDR3 here is CASSVSQEGLSNQTQHF. The CDR3 DNA is TGTGCCAGCAGTGTATCACAGGAAGGACTGAGCAATCAGACCCAGCATTTT.

This clone occurred many times. The chain joins TRBV5-4 to TRBJ1-2; the D gene is possibly TRBD1 (5 bases). The germline V and J ends were trimmed by 3 bases and 4 bases, with 13 bases remaining between them. There are 14 residues in the CDR3. The germline V gene has CDR1 SGHNT and CDR2 YYREEE (reference sequence). DNA for the CDR3: TGTGCCAGCAGCTCCGGGGGGGGAGGCTATGGCTACACCTTC. It yields the protein CASSSGGGGYGYTF.

This clone is classed as medium-sized (0.01 to 0.1%). The chain is built from TRBV27 and TRBJ2-7; D tentatively reads TRBD1 or TRBD2 (5 bases each). CDR3 length: 15 amino acids. The germline V gene has CDR1 MNHEY and CDR2 SMNVEV (reference sequence). The V end was cut by 7 bases, the J end by 6 bases, with 22 bases between. CDR3: CASTPRANGAGEQYF. DNA for the CDR3: TGTGCCAGCACCCCTCGGGCTAACGGGGCTGGCGAGCAGTACTTC.

The chain recombines TRBV2 with TRBJ2-3; D might be TRBD2 (6 bases). Germline CDR1 and CDR2: SNHLY and FYNNEI. Deletions cut 3 bases from V and 0 bases from J, with 22 bases between. The CDR3 consists of 19 residues. Here the CDR3 DNA reads TGTGCCAGCAGTGAGACGGGGGAAGAATATGAAACTAGCACAGATACGCAGTATTTT. The encoded protein is CASSETGEEYETSTDTQYF.

This clone has ten or more counts. The chain recombines TRBV4-1 with TRBJ2-1; D not certain. The CDR3 is 13 amino acids. V dropped 5 bases and J dropped 5 bases, with 10 bases sitting between them. The germline V gene has CDR1 MGHRA and CDR2 YSYEKL. The CDR3 DNA reads as TGCGCCAGCAGCAAGATATGGGACAATGAGCAGTTCTTC. This encodes CASSKIWDNEQFF.

There are a few counts of this clone. Since a much larger clone is just one base distant, this may be a read error. This sequence joins TRBV29-1 and TRBJ1-1; no definite D call. The CDR3 has 14 residues. The V and J ends lost 4 bases and 4 bases respectively, with 16 bases between them. From germline, CDR1 is SQVTM and CDR2 ANQGSEA. The CDR3 coding sequence is TGCAGCGTTGGATCTTTTGTGGTGAGCACTGAAGCTTTCTTT. As protein: CSVGSFVVSTEAFF.

This chain joins TRBV5-1 and TRBJ2-7; TRBD1 might be the D (6 bases). In germline, CDR1 is SGHRS, CDR2 YFSETQ. This CDR3 is built from 14 residues. V was pared by 2 bases and J by 1 base, with 10 bases between. The CDR3 loop is CASSFDRPSYEQYF. The CDR3 region has the DNA TGCGCCAGCAGCTTCGACAGGCCATCCTACGAGCAGTACTTC.

This clone has a handful of counts. This clone may be a read error of a much larger clone one base away. The chain's CDR3 is CASSVEVAGGTDTQYF. The CDR3 DNA sequence: TGTGCCAGCAGCGTAGAGGTAGCGGGAGGAACAGATACGCAGTATTTT. The rearrangement uses TRBV9 and TRBJ2-3, with 10 bases aligning to TRBD2. Unmatched junction bases numbered 4, after V lost 0 bases and J lost 3 bases. Germline CDR1 is SGDLS and CDR2 is YYNGEE. The CDR3 has 16 amino acids.

Worth noting for this clone: With a much larger clone just one base away, this may be a read error. The chain combines TRBV5-4 with TRBJ2-7; either TRBD1 or TRBD2 may fit D (6 bases each). The V gene's germline CDR1 is SGHNT and CDR2 YYREEE (reference sequence). This CDR3 is 18 amino acids long. Here the CDR3 reads CAGSLKGEGAGFDYEQYF. The DNA of the CDR3 is TGTGCCGGCAGCTTGAAGGGGGAAGGAGCGGGCTTTGACTACGAGCAGTACTTC.

The rearrangement links TRBV2 to TRBJ2-1; TRBD2 aligns across 10 bases. CDR1 and CDR2 (germline): SNHLY, FYNNEI. V lost 4 bases, J lost 12 bases, and 15 bases stayed unmatched. The CDR3 extends over 16 amino acids. CDR3 loop: CASSGSLAGEVYGQFF. CDR3 sequence (DNA): TGTGCCAGCAGTGGCTCCCTAGCGGGAGAAGTCTATGGGCAGTTCTTC.

This clone occurred many times. The chain recombines TRBV30 with TRBJ2-1; 12 positions agree with TRBD2. The CDR3 is 14 residues long. V lost 3 bases to trimming and J lost 6 bases; unmatched junction nucleotides: 3. The germline V gene encodes CDR1 GTSNPN and CDR2 SVGIG (reference sequence). The CDR3 nucleotides are TGTGCCTGGAGAACTAGCGGGAGGCGCAATGAGCAGTTCTTC. It is translated as CAWRTSGRRNEQFF. The full variable domain, with the rest looked up from reference TRBV30 and TRBJ2-1, is SQTIHQWPATLVQPVGSPLSLECTVEGTSNPNLYWYRQAAGRGLQLLFYSVGIGQISSEVPQNLSASRPQDRQFILSSKKLLLSDSGFYLCAWRTSGRRNEQFFGPGTRLTVL.

A few counts support this clone. This rearrangement joins TRBV7-6 to TRBJ2-2; a possible D gene is TRBD2 (6 bases). CDR1 and CDR2 (germline): SGHVS, FNYEAQ. V was trimmed by 6 bases and J by 9 bases, leaving 11 bases between them. CDR3 size: 12 residues. The CDR3 reads CASRWEARELFF. The CDR3 DNA sequence: TGTGCCAGCAGATGGGAGGCCAGGGAGCTGTTTTTT.

This clone was counted ten times or more. The V and J genes are TRBV29-1 and TRBJ2-3; 9 bases fit TRBD1. The junction had 12 bases not matched to a gene; V was cut back by 6 bases and J by 5 bases. CDR3 size: 15 residues. Germline lookup yields CDR1 SQVTM and CDR2 ANQGSEA. CDR3 amino acids: CSVAVTGGIVDTQYF. In nucleotides, the CDR3 is TGCAGCGTCGCCGTTACAGGGGGCATTGTAGATACGCAGTATTTT.

Worth noting for this clone: A read error may produce the germline difference seen at one junction end. This chain connects TRBV10-2 to TRBJ2-5; no reliable D call. The CDR3 spans 13 residues. The germline V gene has CDR1 WSHSY and CDR2 SAAADI. CDR3 protein: CASSTSPQDTQYF. In DNA, the CDR3 is TGCGCCAGCAGTACGTCCCCCCAAGACACCCAGTACTTC.

This clone showed up many times. The chain is built from TRBV20-1 and TRBJ2-6, with 8 positions matching TRBD2. V was clipped by 5 bases and J by 0 bases; unmatched bases: 15. The CDR3 consists of 19 residues. Germline V gene data show CDR1 as DFQATT and CDR2 as SNEGSKA (reference sequence). The CDR3: CSALTITSGTYSGANVLTF. As DNA, the CDR3 is TGCAGTGCTCTCACCATTACTAGCGGAACATACTCTGGGGCCAACGTCCTGACTTTC.

This clone has more than one count but fewer than ten. V is TRBV20-1 and J is TRBJ2-7; D call uncertain. Germline loops: CDR1 DFQATT, CDR2 SNEGSKA (reference sequence). CDR3 length: 13 residues. Between the trimmed V and J ends, which lost 5 bases and 0 bases, there was a span of 11 bases. CDR3 bases: TGCAGTGCTCACGGACCGGGCTCCTACGAGCAGTACTTC. Translation: CSAHGPGSYEQYF.

The table lists this clone with a few counts. V usage is TRBV10-2 and J usage is TRBJ2-6; 10 bases map to TRBD1. Germline values: CDR1 WSHSY, CDR2 SAAADI. The CDR3 extends over 17 amino acids. Germline trimming cut 6 bases from V and 0 bases from J; bases unmatched to any gene: 5. This CDR3 reads CASRGQGVGSGANVLTF. The CDR3 coding sequence is TGCGCCAGCAGAGGACAGGGGGTGGGCTCTGGGGCCAACGTCCTGACTTTC.

V is TRBV12-3 or TRBV12-4 and J is TRBJ1-5; possible D gene TRBD1, 5 bases. CDR3 length: 14 amino acids. The V and J ends lost 6 bases and 5 bases respectively, with 14 bases between them. CDR3 sequence reads: CASSRDSSDQPQHF. The CDR3 nucleotides are TGTGCCAGCAGCCGAGACAGTTCCGATCAGCCCCAGCATTTT.

The sample holds a few counts of this clone. One end of the junction is discordant with germline, which a read error may explain. The chain combines TRBV6-5 with TRBJ2-1, with D uncertain. CDR3 length equals 14 residues. Germline V CDR1 and CDR2: MNHEY, SVGAGI. The CDR3 reads CASSSSPDPNEQFF. CDR3 nucleotide sequence: TGTGCTAGCAGTTCCAGCCCCGACCCCAATGAGCAGTTCTTC.

This clone was seen ten or more times. A clone one base away is much larger, so this may be a read error. The chain couples TRBV10-2 to TRBJ2-5, with TRBD2 matching over 11 bases. CDR1 is WSHSY, CDR2 SAAADI, per germline. This CDR3 spans 16 amino acids. Unmatched junction bases numbered 14, after V lost 8 bases and J lost 6 bases. CDR3 residues: CASLTITSGSLQTQYF. CDR3 sequence (DNA): TGCGCCAGCCTTACGATTACTAGCGGGAGTTTGCAGACCCAGTACTTC.

On this clone itself: Other DNA sequences in the sample encode the same CDR3. The V call is TRBV6-1, the J call TRBJ2-1, with 14 bases fitting TRBD2. Trimming removed 7 bases from V and 4 bases from J; junction bases left unmatched: 6. From germline, CDR1 is MNHNS and CDR2 SASEGT. CDR3 length: 16 residues. Written as DNA, the CDR3 is TGTGCCAGCAAGGGACTAGCGGGGGTGCTATACAATGAGCAGTTCTTC. Residues: CASKGLAGVLYNEQFF.

The chain couples TRBV7-2 to TRBJ1-1; weak D call: TRBD1 (5 bases). Trimming removed 1 base at V and 13 bases at J, with 19 bases between. Germline V CDR1 and CDR2: SGHTA, FQGNSA. The CDR3 totals 14 residues. CDR3 coding DNA: TGTGCCAGCAGCTTAGACGGGGGGAACACTGAGGATTTCTTT. It is translated as CASSLDGGNTEDFF.

In this sample, this clone turned up many times. V is TRBV18 and J is TRBJ2-5; the D call may be TRBD1 or TRBD2 (6 bases each). The germline CDR1 and CDR2 sequences are KGHSH and LQKENI. V lost 4 bases and J 5 bases, leaving 14 bases between the germline ends. The length of the CDR3 is 14 residues. CDR3 in amino acids: CASSQCRGPETQYF. CDR3 nucleotides: TGTGCCAGCTCACAATGTCGGGGGCCGGAGACCCAGTACTTC.

The gene calls are TRBV10-1 and TRBJ2-5, with 9 positions matching TRBD1. Germline CDR1 WNHNN, CDR2 SYGVQD (reference sequence). V trimming: 5 bases; J trimming: 6 bases; junction bases outside the gene matches: 13. This CDR3 spans 16 amino acids. The CDR3 bases are TGCGCCAGCAGTTCATCGGGACAGGGATCAAAAAAGACCCAGTACTTC. Translating gives CASSSSGQGSKKTQYF.